Below, 13 T cell receptor beta chains from the same sample are listed, as sequenced in a study of response to subunit inactivated influenza vaccine. One entry per CDR3 protein, called by TCRdb with MiXCR from the RT-PCR reads. The top ten hold 6.5% to 8.5% of the sample, which has around 760,000 distinct CDR3 sequences, approximately 15% seen once. The sample here was PBMCs from blood, taken 14 to 15 days before vaccination. These receptor sequences come from a man aged 50-59 years who received an inactivated influenza vaccine.

J is TRBJ2-7 and V is TRBV29-1; D is ambiguous. The CDR3 has 13 residues. The ends were cut back, 0 bases at V and 3 bases at J, with 9 bases in the middle. Germline V lookup: CDR1 SQVTM, CDR2 ANQGSEA. The CDR3 DNA sequence: TGCAGCGTTGAAGATGCGGCGTTCTACGAGCAGTACTTC. Translated: CSVEDAAFYEQYF.

The V and J genes are TRBV15 and TRBJ1-1; D call uncertain. The germline CDR1 and CDR2 sequences are LNHNV and YYDKDF (reference sequence). The ends were cut back, 0 bases at V and 4 bases at J, with 6 bases in the middle. CDR3 size: 13 residues. The CDR3 here is CATSREGSTEAFF. The DNA for the CDR3 is TGTGCCACCAGCAGAGAGGGGTCCACTGAAGCTTTCTTT.

V and J are TRBV5-6 and TRBJ2-5; D perhaps matches TRBD1 (5 bases). Germline V gene data show CDR1 as SGHDT and CDR2 as YYEEEE. Trimming removed 2 bases at V and 5 bases at J, with 13 bases between. This CDR3 region has 14 residues. The CDR3 DNA sequence: TGTGCCAGCAGCTTTCCAGGGTCTAGGGAGACCCAGTACTTC. Its translation: CASSFPGSRETQYF.

This clonotype was picked up a small number of times. This chain links TRBV6-5 with TRBJ2-3; 10 bases fit TRBD1. V shed 2 bases, J shed 6 bases, and the junction held 5 bases outside the gene matches. This CDR3 region has 15 residues. Germline V gives CDR1 MNHEY, CDR2 SVGAGI. This CDR3 is CASSYRDRGSDTQYF. For the CDR3, the DNA is TGTGCCAGCAGTTACCGGGACAGGGGTTCCGATACGCAGTATTTT.

This clonotype was seen more than once but under ten times. The gene calls are TRBV11-1 and TRBJ2-4; TRBD2 is a possible D gene (5 bases). Germline V gene data show CDR1 as SGHAT and CDR2 as FQDESV (reference sequence). The germline V and J ends were trimmed by 5 bases and 1 base, with 18 bases remaining between them. The CDR3 length is 17 residues. CDR3 amino acids: CASSPEGGLRAKNIQYF. The CDR3 DNA follows: TGTGCCAGCAGCCCCGAGGGCGGCTTAAGGGCCAAAAACATTCAGTACTTC. Full variable domain (rest looked up from reference TRBV11-1 and TRBJ2-4): EAEVAQSPRYKITEKSQAVAFWCDPISGHATLYWYRQILGQGPELLVQFQDESVVDDSQLPKDRFSAERLKGVDSTLKIQPAELGDSAMYLCASSPEGGLRAKNIQYFGAGTRLSVL.

The chain recombines TRBV28 with TRBJ2-7, with D perhaps assigned TRBD1 or TRBD2 (6 bases each). Germline loops: CDR1 MDHEN, CDR2 SYDVKM. With 3 bases removed from V and 6 bases from J, the gap between germline ends came to 15 bases. This CDR3 comprises 14 residues. The CDR3 nucleotides are TGTGCCAGCAGTTTGGTGGCGACGGGGGCCGAGCAGTACTTC. It translates to CASSLVATGAEQYF.

The table lists this clonotype with a few counts. The chain joins TRBV11-2 to TRBJ2-5, with D possibly being TRBD2 (5 bases). Germline-derived CDR1 and CDR2 are SGHAT and FQNNGV. Trimming removed 0 bases from V and 4 bases from J, with 15 bases in between. The CDR3 loop spans 16 amino acids. CDR3 in amino acids: CASSLDQWPRGETQYF. CDR3 bases: TGTGCCAGCAGCTTAGATCAATGGCCCCGGGGAGAGACCCAGTACTTC. The entire variable domain, with the rest obtained from reference TRBV11-2 and TRBJ2-5, is as follows: EAGVAQSPRYKIIEKRQSVAFWCNPISGHATLYWYQQILGQGPKLLIQFQNNGVVDDSQLPKDRFSAERLKGVDSTLKIQPAKLEDSAVYLCASSLDQWPRGETQYFGPGTRLLVL.

This clonotype appeared a few times. This rearrangement joins TRBV5-1 to TRBJ2-7; maybe TRBD2 (6 bases). The germline V gene has CDR1 SGHRS and CDR2 YFSETQ. V lost 0 bases and J lost 5, with 15 bases in between. The CDR3 is made up of 15 amino acids. DNA of the CDR3: TGCGCCAGCAGCTTGGGTGCTACGGCGGGAAACGAGCAGTACTTC. Translation: CASSLGATAGNEQYF.

This chain connects TRBV6-5 to TRBJ2-7; 10 nucleotides agree with TRBD2. This CDR3 comprises 14 residues. Losses at the gene ends were 2 bases for V and 6 bases for J; bases not matched to a gene: 4. Looked up from germline, CDR1 is MNHEY and CDR2 is SVGAGI. As DNA, the CDR3 is TGTGCCAGCAGTTACCTAGCGGGAGTACTCGAGCAGTACTTC. This encodes CASSYLAGVLEQYF.

Many counts were recorded for this clonotype. The gene calls are TRBV2 and TRBJ2-1; D is unresolved. The CDR3 has 15 residues. CDR1 SNHLY and CDR2 FYNNEI come from the germline V gene. Trimming left V 5 bases short and J 3 bases short, with 14 bases between. CDR3 loop: CASSRRQPIYNEQFF. The CDR3 DNA reads TGTGCCAGCAGTCGACGGCAGCCAATCTACAATGAGCAGTTCTTC. The whole variable domain, remainder taken from reference TRBV2 and TRBJ2-1, is EPEVTQTPSHQVTQMGQEVILRCVPISNHLYFYWYRQILGQKVEFLVSFYNNEISEKSEIFDDQFSVERPDGSNFTLKIRSTKLEDSAMYFCASSRRQPIYNEQFFGPGTRLTVL.

This clonotype came up many times. V gene TRBV20-1 combines with J gene TRBJ2-7; TRBD2 matches 15 bases. Germline V CDR1 and CDR2: DFQATT, SNEGSKA (reference sequence). This CDR3 is built from 17 residues. V lost 0 bases to trimming and J lost 4 bases; unmatched junction nucleotides: 7. CDR3 nucleotide sequence: TGCAGTGCTAGAGACCCGGGACTAGCGGGAGGACCTTACGAGCAGTACTTC. This gives the protein CSARDPGLAGGPYEQYF.

This clonotype came up a few times. The CDR3 nucleotides read TGCAGTGCTAGAGATTATCCTATCGGCCGTGAGCAGTTCTTC. Translating gives CSARDYPIGREQFF. This sequence joins TRBV20-1 and TRBJ2-1; no firm D call. The CDR3 has 14 residues. Between the trimmed V and J ends, which lost 0 bases and 9 bases, there was a span of 15 bases. CDR1 is DFQATT, CDR2 SNEGSKA, per germline (reference sequence).

V gene TRBV5-4 combines with J gene TRBJ2-7; 8 bases line up with TRBD1. The J segment lost 3 bases and the V segment lost 4 bases, leaving 9 bases of the junction unmatched. Germline V gene lookup returns CDR1 SGHNT and CDR2 YYREEE (reference sequence). The CDR3 contains 15 residues. The CDR3 is CASSVSGQVHYEQYF. In DNA form, the CDR3 reads TGTGCCAGCAGCGTATCGGGACAGGTACACTACGAGCAGTACTTC.